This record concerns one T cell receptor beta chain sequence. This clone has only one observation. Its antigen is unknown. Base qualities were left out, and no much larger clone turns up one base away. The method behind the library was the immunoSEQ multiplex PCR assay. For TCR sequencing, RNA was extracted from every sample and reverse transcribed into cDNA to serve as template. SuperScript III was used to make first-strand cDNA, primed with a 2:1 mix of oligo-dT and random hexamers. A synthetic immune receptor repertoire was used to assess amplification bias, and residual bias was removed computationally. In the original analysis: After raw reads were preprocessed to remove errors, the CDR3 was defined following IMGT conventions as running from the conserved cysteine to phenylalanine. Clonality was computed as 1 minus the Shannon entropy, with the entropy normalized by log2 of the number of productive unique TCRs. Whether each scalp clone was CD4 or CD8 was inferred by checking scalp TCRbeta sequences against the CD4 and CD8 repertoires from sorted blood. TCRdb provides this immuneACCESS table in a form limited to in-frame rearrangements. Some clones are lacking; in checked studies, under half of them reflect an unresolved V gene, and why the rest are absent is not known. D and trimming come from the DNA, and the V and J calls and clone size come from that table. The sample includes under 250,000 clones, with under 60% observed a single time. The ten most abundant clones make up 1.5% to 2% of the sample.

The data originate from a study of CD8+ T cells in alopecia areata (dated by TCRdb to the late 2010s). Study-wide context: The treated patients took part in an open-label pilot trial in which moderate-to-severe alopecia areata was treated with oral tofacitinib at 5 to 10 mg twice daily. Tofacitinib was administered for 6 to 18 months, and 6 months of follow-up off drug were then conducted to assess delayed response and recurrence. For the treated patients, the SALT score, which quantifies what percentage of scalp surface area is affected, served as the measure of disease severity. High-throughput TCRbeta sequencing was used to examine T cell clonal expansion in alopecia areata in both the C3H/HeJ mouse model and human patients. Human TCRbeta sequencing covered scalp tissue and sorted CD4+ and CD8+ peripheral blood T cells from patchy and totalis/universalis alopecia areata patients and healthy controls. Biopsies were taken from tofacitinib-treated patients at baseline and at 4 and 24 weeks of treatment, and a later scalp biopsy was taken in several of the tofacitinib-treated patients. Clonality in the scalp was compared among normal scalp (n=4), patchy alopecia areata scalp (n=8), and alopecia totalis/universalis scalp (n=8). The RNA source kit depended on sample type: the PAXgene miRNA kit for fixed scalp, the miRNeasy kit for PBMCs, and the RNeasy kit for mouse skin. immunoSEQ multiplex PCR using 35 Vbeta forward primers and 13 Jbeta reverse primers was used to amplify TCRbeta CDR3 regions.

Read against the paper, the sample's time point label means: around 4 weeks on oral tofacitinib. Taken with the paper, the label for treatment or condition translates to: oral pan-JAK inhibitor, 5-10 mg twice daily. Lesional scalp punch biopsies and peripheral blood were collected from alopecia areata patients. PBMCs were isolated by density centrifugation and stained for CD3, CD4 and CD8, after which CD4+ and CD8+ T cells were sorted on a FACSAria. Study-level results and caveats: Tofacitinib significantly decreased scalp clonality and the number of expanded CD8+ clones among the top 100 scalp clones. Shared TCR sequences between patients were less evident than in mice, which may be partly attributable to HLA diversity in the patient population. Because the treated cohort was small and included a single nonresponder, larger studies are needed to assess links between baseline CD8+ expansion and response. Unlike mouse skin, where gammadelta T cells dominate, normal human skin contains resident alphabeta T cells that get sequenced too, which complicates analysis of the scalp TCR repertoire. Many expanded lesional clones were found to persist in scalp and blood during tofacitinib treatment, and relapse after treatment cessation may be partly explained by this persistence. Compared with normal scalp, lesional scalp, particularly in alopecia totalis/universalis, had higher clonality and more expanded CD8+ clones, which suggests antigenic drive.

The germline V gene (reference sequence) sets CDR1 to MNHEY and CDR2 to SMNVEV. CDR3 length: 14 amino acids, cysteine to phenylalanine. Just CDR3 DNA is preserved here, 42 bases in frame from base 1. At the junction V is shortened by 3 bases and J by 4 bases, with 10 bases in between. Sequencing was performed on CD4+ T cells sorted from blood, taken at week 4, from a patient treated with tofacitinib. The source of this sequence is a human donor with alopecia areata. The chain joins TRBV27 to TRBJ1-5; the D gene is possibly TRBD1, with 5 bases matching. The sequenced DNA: TGTGCCAGCAGTTTCGACAGCAGAAATCAGCCCCAGCATTTT. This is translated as CASSFDSRNQPQHF.